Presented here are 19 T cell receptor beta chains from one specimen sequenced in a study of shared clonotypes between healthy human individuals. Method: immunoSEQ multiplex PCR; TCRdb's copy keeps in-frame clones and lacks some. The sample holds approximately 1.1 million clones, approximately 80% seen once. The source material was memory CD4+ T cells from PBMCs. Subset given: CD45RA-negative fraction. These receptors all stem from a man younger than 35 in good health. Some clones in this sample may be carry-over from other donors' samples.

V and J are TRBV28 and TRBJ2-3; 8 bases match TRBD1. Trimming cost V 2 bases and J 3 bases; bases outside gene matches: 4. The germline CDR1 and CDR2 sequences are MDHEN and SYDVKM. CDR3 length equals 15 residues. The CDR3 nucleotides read TGTGCCAGCAGTTTAACAGGGGGTAGAACAGATACGCAGTATTTT. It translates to CASSLTGGRTDTQYF. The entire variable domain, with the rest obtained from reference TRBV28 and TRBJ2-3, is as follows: DVKVTQSSRYLVKRTGEKVFLECVQDMDHENMFWYRQDPGLGLRLIYFSYDVKMKEKGDIPEGYSVSREKKERFSLILESASTNQTSMYLCASSLTGGRTDTQYFGPGTRLTVL.

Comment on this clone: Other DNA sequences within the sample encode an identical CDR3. The CDR3 sequence: CSASSGTEAFF. The CDR3 coding sequence is TGCAGTGCTAGTAGTGGGACTGAAGCTTTCTTT. The chain has TRBV20-1 and TRBJ1-1, with D unresolved. V was cut by 3 bases and J by 5 bases, with 7 bases left in between. Germline V gene data show CDR1 as DFQATT and CDR2 as SNEGSKA (reference sequence). The CDR3 contains 11 residues.

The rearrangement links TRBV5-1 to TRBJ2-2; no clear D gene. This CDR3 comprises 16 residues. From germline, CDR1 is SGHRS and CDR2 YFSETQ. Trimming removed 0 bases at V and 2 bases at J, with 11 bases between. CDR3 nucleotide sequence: TGCGCCAGCAGCTTGGCGGCCCAAGGTAACACCGGGGAGCTGTTTTTT. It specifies CASSLAAQGNTGELFF.

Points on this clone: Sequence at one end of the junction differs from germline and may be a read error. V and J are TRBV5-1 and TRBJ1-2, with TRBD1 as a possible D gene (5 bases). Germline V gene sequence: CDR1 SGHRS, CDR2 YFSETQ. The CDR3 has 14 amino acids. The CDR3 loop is CASSPGVGYYGYTF. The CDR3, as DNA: TGCGCCAGCAGCCCGGGGGTAGGGTACTATGGCTATACCTTC.

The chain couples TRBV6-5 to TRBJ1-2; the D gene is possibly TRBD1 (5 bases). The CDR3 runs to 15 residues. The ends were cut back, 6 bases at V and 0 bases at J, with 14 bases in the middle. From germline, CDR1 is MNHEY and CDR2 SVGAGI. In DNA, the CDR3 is TGTGCCAGCAGCCTCGACAGCACTACTAACTATGGCTACACCTTC. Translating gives CASSLDSTTNYGYTF.

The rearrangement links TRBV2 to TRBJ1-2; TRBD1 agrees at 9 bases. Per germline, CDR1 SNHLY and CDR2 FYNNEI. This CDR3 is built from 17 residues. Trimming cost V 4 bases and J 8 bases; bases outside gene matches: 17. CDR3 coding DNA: TGTGCCAGCAGTGGGACGGGACAGGGCTCCCTGGGAGGAGGCTACACCTTC. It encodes CASSGTGQGSLGGGYTF.

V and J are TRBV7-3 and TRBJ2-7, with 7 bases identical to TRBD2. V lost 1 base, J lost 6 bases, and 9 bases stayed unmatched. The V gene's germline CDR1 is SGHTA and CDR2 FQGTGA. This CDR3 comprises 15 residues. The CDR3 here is CASSLNSGRSSEQYF. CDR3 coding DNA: TGTGCCAGCAGCTTAAATTCCGGGAGGAGCAGCGAGCAGTACTTC.

The CDR3 loop reads CASSQPSRGNTIYF. The DNA of the CDR3 is TGCGCCAGCAGCCAACCATCAAGAGGAAACACCATATATTTT. The rearrangement links TRBV4-1 to TRBJ1-3; D ambiguous. Looked up from germline, CDR1 is MGHRA and CDR2 is YSYEKL. With 2 bases removed from V and 4 bases from J, the gap between germline ends came to 9 bases. The length of the CDR3 is 14 residues.

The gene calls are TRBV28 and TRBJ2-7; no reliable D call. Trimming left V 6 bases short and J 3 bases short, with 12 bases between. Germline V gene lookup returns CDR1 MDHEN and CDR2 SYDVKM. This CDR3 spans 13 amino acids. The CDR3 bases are TGTGCCAGCAGCCCGCGGAGTCTCTACGAGCAGTACTTC. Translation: CASSPRSLYEQYF.

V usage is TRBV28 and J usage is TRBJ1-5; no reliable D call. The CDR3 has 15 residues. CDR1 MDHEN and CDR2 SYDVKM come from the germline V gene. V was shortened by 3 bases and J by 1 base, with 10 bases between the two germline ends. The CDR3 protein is CASSFTRESNQPQHF. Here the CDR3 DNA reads TGTGCCAGCAGTTTTACTCGAGAGAGCAATCAGCCCCAGCATTTT.

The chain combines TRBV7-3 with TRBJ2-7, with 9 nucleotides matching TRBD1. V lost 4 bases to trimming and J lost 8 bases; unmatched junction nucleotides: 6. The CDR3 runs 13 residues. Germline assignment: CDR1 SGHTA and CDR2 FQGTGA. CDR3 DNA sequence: TGTGCCAGCAGCTCAAACGGACAGGGGCAGCAGTACTTC. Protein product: CASSSNGQGQQYF. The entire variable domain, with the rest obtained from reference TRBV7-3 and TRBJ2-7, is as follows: GAGVSQTPSNKVTEKGKYVELRCDPISGHTALYWYRQSLGQGPEFLIYFQGTGAADDSGLPNDRFFAVRPEGSVSTLKIQRTERGDSAVYLCASSSNGQGQQYFGPGTRLTVT.

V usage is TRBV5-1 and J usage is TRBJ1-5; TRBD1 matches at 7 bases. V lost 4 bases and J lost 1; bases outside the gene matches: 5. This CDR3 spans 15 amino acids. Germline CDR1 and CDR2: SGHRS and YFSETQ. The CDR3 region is CASSLGQSSNQPQHF. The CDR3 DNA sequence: TGCGCCAGCAGCCTGGGACAGAGCAGCAATCAGCCCCAGCATTTT. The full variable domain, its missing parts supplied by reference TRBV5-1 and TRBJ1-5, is KAGVTQTPRYLIKTRGQQVTLSCSPISGHRSVSWYQQTPGQGLQFLFEYFSETQRNKGNFPGRFSGRQFSNSRSEMNVSTLELGDSALYLCASSLGQSSNQPQHFGDGTRLSIL.

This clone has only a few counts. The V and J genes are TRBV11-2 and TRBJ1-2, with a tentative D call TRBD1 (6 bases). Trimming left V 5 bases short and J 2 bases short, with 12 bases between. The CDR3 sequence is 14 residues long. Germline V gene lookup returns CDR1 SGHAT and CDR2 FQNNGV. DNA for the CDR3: TGTGCCAGCAGCCCGGGACAACTCAACTATGGCTACACCTTC. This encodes CASSPGQLNYGYTF.

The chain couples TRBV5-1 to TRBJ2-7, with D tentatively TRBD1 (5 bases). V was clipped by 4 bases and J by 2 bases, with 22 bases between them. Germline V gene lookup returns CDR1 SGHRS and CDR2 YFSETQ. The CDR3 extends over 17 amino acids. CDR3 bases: TGCGCCAGCAGCCCACCGGCCTCGCAGGGCCCGACCTACGAGCAGTACTTC. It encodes CASSPPASQGPTYEQYF.

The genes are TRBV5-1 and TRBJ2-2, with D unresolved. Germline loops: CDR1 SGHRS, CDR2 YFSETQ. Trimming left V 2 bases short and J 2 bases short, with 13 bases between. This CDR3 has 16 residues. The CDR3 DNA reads TGCGCCAGCAGCTTTATCCCGGGTCCTAACACCGGGGAGCTGTTTTTT. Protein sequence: CASSFIPGPNTGELFF.

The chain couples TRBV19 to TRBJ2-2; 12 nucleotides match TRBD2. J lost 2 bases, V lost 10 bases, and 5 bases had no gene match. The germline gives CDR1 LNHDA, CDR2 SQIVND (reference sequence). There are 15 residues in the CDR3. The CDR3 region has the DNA TGTGCCACTTCTAGCGGGAGGGTTAACACCGGGGAGCTGTTTTTT. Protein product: CATSSGRVNTGELFF.

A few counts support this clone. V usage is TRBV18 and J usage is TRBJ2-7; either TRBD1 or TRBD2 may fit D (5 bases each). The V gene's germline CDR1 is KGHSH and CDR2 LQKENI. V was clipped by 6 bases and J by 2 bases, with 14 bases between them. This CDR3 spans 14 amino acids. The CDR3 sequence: CASSPGPPPYEQYF. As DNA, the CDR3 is TGTGCCAGCTCCCCGGGACCACCTCCCTACGAGCAGTACTTC.

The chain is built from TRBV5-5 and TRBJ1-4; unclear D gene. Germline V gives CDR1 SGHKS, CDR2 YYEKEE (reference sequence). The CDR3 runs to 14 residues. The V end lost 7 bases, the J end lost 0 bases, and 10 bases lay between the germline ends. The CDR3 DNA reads TGTGCCAGCCAAGACACTCCAACTAATGAAAAACTGTTTTTT. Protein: CASQDTPTNEKLFF.

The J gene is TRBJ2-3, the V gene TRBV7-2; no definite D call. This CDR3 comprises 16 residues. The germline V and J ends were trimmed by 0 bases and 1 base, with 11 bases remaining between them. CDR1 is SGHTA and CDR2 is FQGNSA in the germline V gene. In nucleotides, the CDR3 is TGTGCCAGCAGCTTAGCGGTGGGGTGGGGCACAGATACGCAGTATTTT. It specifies CASSLAVGWGTDTQYF.